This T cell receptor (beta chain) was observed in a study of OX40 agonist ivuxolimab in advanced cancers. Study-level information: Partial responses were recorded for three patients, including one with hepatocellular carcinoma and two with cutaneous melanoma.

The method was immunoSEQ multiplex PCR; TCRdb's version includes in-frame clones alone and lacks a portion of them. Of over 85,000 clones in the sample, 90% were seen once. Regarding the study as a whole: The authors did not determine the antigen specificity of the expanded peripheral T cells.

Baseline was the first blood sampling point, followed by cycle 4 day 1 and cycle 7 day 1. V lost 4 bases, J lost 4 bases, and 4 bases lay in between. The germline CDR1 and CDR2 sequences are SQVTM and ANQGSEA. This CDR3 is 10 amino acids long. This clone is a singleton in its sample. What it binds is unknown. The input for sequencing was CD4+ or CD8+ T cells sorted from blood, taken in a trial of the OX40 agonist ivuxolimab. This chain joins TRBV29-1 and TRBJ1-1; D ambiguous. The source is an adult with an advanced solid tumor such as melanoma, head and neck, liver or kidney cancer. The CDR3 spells CSVGGTEAFF. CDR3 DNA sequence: TGCAGCGTTGGGGGCACTGAAGCTTTCTTT.